This TCR gamma chain emerged from a study of γδ T cells in repeated Plasmodium falciparum infection (dated by TCRdb to about 2021). General notes on the study: In the natural-infection arm, Malian children exposed to intense seasonal malaria transmission were enrolled and compared against age and gender matched Australian children. Samples were collected from controlled-infection subjects at baseline, immediately before selected infections, and 21 days after each infection. Malian gammadelta TCR repertoires were analysed cross-sectionally during no-transmission periods and were analysed longitudinally across acute febrile malaria episodes. Four controlled human malaria infections were administered to about five malaria-naive U.S. adults over 644 days by bites from P. falciparum NF54-infected Anopheles stephensi mosquitoes. The study looked at how repeated Plasmodium falciparum infection shapes the human gammadelta T cell repertoire, using both natural infection in Mali and controlled human malaria infection.

Paper-wide results and their limitations: Generalizability was limited because the Malian cohort was drawn from a small rural village of predominantly one ethnic group. Analysis of inter-individual variability in gammadelta T cell responses was limited by the small size of the controlled-infection cohort. Compared with the repertoires of Australian children, the Vdelta2-negative gammadelta TCR repertoires of Malian children appeared more clonally expanded, less diverse and less shared. Vgamma9/Vdelta2+ TCR repertoires showed a highly stable polyclonal repertoire over time and infection, with many inter-individual overlapping TCRgamma sequences. In Vdelta2-negative gammadelta TCR repertoires, which were largely Vdelta1+, repeated controlled infections appeared to drive waves of new clonotype selection.

For bulk TCR repertoire analysis, Vgamma9/Vdelta2+ and Vdelta2-negative gammadelta T cell populations were flow-sorted out of peripheral blood mononuclear cells. Trimmed from V: 4 bases; trimmed from J: 8 bases; junction bases lacking a gene match: 14. The CDR3, cysteine through phenylalanine, is 14 amino acids long. The read is trimmed to its CDR3 DNA, 42 bases read in frame from base 1. Looking up the germline V gene yields CDR1 EGSTGY and CDR2 YDSYTSSV. This clone was seen many times. Which antigen it targets is not known. Base qualities are missing; no much larger clone stands one base away. The receptor library was made with multiplex PCR. TCRdb names Illumina MiSeq as the instrument used. From each sorted gammadelta T cell sample, both TCR gamma (TRG) and TCR delta (TRD) chains were sequenced. The source study handled its data this way. The repertoire analyses used clonotype tree plots, the accumulated frequency of the top 20 clonotypes, and diversity index (DI) and D75 metrics. Public reads were reanalyzed in TCRdb with CATT, and rows carrying the same DNA were merged afterwards. TCRdb's processing, not the authors', yielded these V and J calls. In all, the sample holds around 25,000 gamma-chain clones, and about 3% of those were seen once. The top ten clones comprise 30% to 35% of the sample.

Sequences were obtained from gamma-delta T cells from blood. The TCR was taken from a pool of human donors (malaria-infected and uninfected, not separated). The chain employs TRGV4 and TRGJ1 or TRGJ2. Here the CDR3 is given as CATWDGPKIHKKLF. The nucleotides are TGTGCCACCTGGGACGGGCCGAAAATACATAAGAAACTCTTT.